Listed below are T cell receptor beta chains from one sample, sequenced in a study of regulatory T cells in long-lasting Graves disease. TCRdb passed the multiplex PCR reads through MiXCR, listing each CDR3 protein once. The repertoire holds about 200,000 distinct CDR3 sequences, with around 19% as singletons. The sequencing used peripheral blood mononuclear cells (PBMCs), collected at new diagnosis, from a patient treated with antithyroid drugs. These receptors were taken from a female donor with Graves disease. Each CDR3 is given without its conserved first and last residue. Fields, in order: V gene, D gene, CDR3 protein. A D gene is named only where the DNA matches it firmly.

TRBV2,-,ASRAVGANEQY
TRBV18,-,ASSPRTVSTDTQY
TRBV4-2,-,ASSQESRSTDTQY
TRBV10-3,-,AISDSVRGGRSTGNTIY
TRBV24-1,-,ATKAGSTDTQY
TRBV28,-,ASSHRRVAEAF
TRBV3-1,-,ASSQMTNSYEQY
TRBV20-1,-,SAIWANNEKLF
TRBV19,-,ASSVQGDQETQY
TRBV12-3/TRBV12-4,TRBD1,ASSSKGQGANYGYT
TRBV7-2,-,ASTPGVGTGELF
TRBV4-1,TRBD2,ASSQEGLAGADTQY
TRBV19,TRBD1,ASSYRGNTEAL
TRBV20-1,TRBD1,SARDPGQGTEQY
TRBV4-1,-,ASNPVDRIETGELF
TRBV12-3/TRBV12-4,TRBD1,ASSLARTGAQPQH
TRBV24-1,TRBD2,ATSDTSGSYNEQF
TRBV18,-,ASSQGSGNTIY
TRBV5-1,-,ASSFNRVNEQF
TRBV12-3/TRBV12-4,-,ASRPAGQYEQY
TRBV3-1,-,ASSLQGNEQY
TRBV5-5,TRBD1,ASSYRGISNQPQH
TRBV9,TRBD2,ASSLLAGEEQF